A selection of T cell receptor beta chains follows, all from one sample in a study of early T cells in non-severe SARS-CoV-2 infection. From the 5' RACE reads, TCRdb called clonotypes with MiXCR, one entry per CDR3 protein. Of 45,000 to 60,000 distinct CDR3 sequences in the sample, less than 9.5% were seen once. Material: whole blood. The receptors stem from an adult who was a healthcare worker with PCR-confirmed SARS-CoV-2 infection or an uninfected control (not recorded which). Both conserved end residues are part of each CDR3. The order of the fields is J gene, V gene, D gene, clone size, CDR3 DNA, CDR3 protein. A D gene is named only where the DNA matches it firmly. Expanded clones get a size class; other rows say once, few or many, or leave the size out.

j_call: TRBJ2-5
v_call: TRBV29-1
d_call: TRBD1
clone_size: many
cdr3_nt: TGCAGCGTGCGCCACAGGGGGCAAGAGACCCAGTACTTC
cdr3_aa: CSVRHRGQETQYF

j_call: TRBJ2-7
v_call: TRBV19
d_call: NA
clone_size: NA
cdr3_nt: TGTGCCAGTAGTATCTTCGGGCAGCAGTACGAGCAGTACTTC
cdr3_aa: CASSIFGQQYEQYF

j_call: TRBJ2-7
v_call: TRBV20-1
d_call: NA
clone_size: many
cdr3_nt: TGCAGTGCTAGACTAGGTTCCTCCTACGAGCAGTACTTC
cdr3_aa: CSARLGSSYEQYF

j_call: TRBJ1-3
v_call: TRBV2
d_call: NA
clone_size: few
cdr3_nt: TGTGCCAGCAGGGCCCAGGGGACTGGAAACACCATATATTTT
cdr3_aa: CASRAQGTGNTIYF

j_call: TRBJ2-3
v_call: TRBV7-9
d_call: TRBD2
clone_size: few
cdr3_nt: TGTGCCAGCAGGAAAGGGGGGACTAGCGGAGGGCAGTATTTT
cdr3_aa: CASRKGGTSGGQYF

j_call: TRBJ2-4
v_call: TRBV18
d_call: NA
clone_size: few
cdr3_nt: TGTGCCAGCTCACCAAGCGTGAGGGAAGGAGGCATTCAGTACTTC
cdr3_aa: CASSPSVREGGIQYF

j_call: TRBJ2-2
v_call: TRBV12-3/TRBV12-4
d_call: TRBD2
clone_size: NA
cdr3_nt: TGTGCCAGCAGTCGGGGGACTAGCGGATTCGCGAACACCGGGGAGCTGTTTTTT
cdr3_aa: CASSRGTSGFANTGELFF

j_call: TRBJ2-3
v_call: TRBV4-1
d_call: NA
clone_size: NA
cdr3_nt: TGCGCCAGCAGCCAAAACTACCTTAGCACAGATACGCAGTATTTT
cdr3_aa: CASSQNYLSTDTQYF

j_call: TRBJ2-7
v_call: TRBV6-5
d_call: NA
clone_size: NA
cdr3_nt: TGTGCCAGCATCTTTGGGCGGACAGATCTCTACGAGCAGTACTTC
cdr3_aa: CASIFGRTDLYEQYF

j_call: TRBJ2-7
v_call: TRBV7-6
d_call: TRBD1
clone_size: many
cdr3_nt: TGTGCCAGCAGCCCCGGGGACAGCTACGAGCAGTACTTC
cdr3_aa: CASSPGDSYEQYF

j_call: TRBJ2-1
v_call: TRBV5-5
d_call: TRBD2
clone_size: few
cdr3_nt: TGTGCCAGCAGCTTCAGAGCGGGAGGCCGAGACTCCTACAATGAGCAGTTCTTC
cdr3_aa: CASSFRAGGRDSYNEQFF

j_call: TRBJ2-7
v_call: TRBV21-1
d_call: NA
clone_size: many
cdr3_nt: TGTGCCAGCAGCAAAAAGGGGACAGACCCTTACGAGCAGTACTTC
cdr3_aa: CASSKKGTDPYEQYF

j_call: TRBJ2-7
v_call: TRBV5-1
d_call: NA
clone_size: NA
cdr3_nt: TGCGCCAGCAGCTTGCAGGGACACTCCTACGAGCAGTACTTC
cdr3_aa: CASSLQGHSYEQYF

j_call: TRBJ2-2
v_call: TRBV5-1
d_call: NA
clone_size: NA
cdr3_nt: TGCGCCAGCAGCCCGCTACAGGGCGACACCGGGGAGCTGTTTTTT
cdr3_aa: CASSPLQGDTGELFF

j_call: TRBJ1-5
v_call: TRBV21-1
d_call: NA
clone_size: few
cdr3_nt: TGTGCCAGCAGCCTGCGTAAGGTAGAAGGGGAGGCGGATCAGCCCCAGCATTTT
cdr3_aa: CASSLRKVEGEADQPQHF

j_call: TRBJ1-1
v_call: TRBV12-3/TRBV12-4
d_call: NA
clone_size: many
cdr3_nt: TGTGCCAGCAGTTTAAGACTCTCAGAGGCTTTCTTT
cdr3_aa: CASSLRLSEAFF

j_call: TRBJ2-5
v_call: TRBV18
d_call: TRBD1
clone_size: few
cdr3_nt: TGTGCCAGCTCACCTCCCTGGGACAGGGAAAGAGAGACCCAGTACTTC
cdr3_aa: CASSPPWDRERETQYF

j_call: TRBJ2-1
v_call: TRBV19
d_call: NA
clone_size: many
cdr3_nt: TGTGCCAGTCGGTTCGGCGGTAGCTCCTACAATGAGCAGTTCTTC
cdr3_aa: CASRFGGSSYNEQFF

j_call: TRBJ1-1
v_call: TRBV9
d_call: NA
clone_size: many
cdr3_nt: TGTGCCAGCAGCGCCGGGGTCAACACTGAAGCTTTCTTT
cdr3_aa: CASSAGVNTEAFF

j_call: TRBJ1-2
v_call: TRBV7-8
d_call: NA
clone_size: few
cdr3_nt: TGTGCCAGCAGCCGCCGACAGGATCTGGACTATGGCTACACCTTC
cdr3_aa: CASSRRQDLDYGYTF

j_call: TRBJ2-7
v_call: TRBV11-2
d_call: NA
clone_size: NA
cdr3_nt: TGTGCCAGCAGCTTAGACTTGGCCGAGCAGTACTTC
cdr3_aa: CASSLDLAEQYF